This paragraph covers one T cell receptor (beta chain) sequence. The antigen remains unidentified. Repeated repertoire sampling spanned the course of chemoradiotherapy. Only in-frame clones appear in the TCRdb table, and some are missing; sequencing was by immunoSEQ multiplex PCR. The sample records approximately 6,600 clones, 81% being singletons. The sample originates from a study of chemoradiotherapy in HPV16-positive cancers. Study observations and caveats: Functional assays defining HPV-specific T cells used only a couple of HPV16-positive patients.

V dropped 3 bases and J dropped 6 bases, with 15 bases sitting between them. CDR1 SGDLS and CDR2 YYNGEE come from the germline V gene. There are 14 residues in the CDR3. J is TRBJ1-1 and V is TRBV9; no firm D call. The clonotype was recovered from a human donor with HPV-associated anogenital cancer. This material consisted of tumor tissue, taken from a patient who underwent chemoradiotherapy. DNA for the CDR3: TGTGCCAGCAGCGCAGGACTTCTCCTGTCTGAAGCTTTCTTT. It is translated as CASSAGLLLSEAFF.